A selection of T cell receptor beta chains follows, all from one sample in a study of T cell clones after liver transplantation. Clones were sequenced by immunoSEQ multiplex PCR, and TCRdb holds only the in-frame ones, with some missing. The data hold 25,000 to 35,000 clones, with more than 90% observed a single time. The sequences come from CD8+ T cells from blood, collected 12 months after liver transplant. Receptor source: a human patient who received a liver transplant. The T cells may come from the graft donor. Both conserved end residues are trimmed from each CDR3.

V | CDR3
TRBV13 | ASSLAQGGDNTIY
TRBV6-5 | ASSYSNLAGVNEQF
TRBV13 | ASSLGRPGWDEQY
TRBV29-1 | SVGEVPTSNEQY
TRBV6-5 | ASRLGQASSYEQY
TRBV2 | ASIAPDTQY
TRBV9 | ASSGGASGTQY
TRBV6-5 | ASSYSRDRDNEQF
TRBV7-9 | ASRDGNQETQY
TRBV5-5 | ASSLLGLAATDTQY
TRBV4-1 | ASSQDRGGPNTEAF
TRBV9 | ASTPFASTDTQY
TRBV13 | ASSSPAREGVSDTQY
TRBV27 | ASRDPKNEQF
TRBV7-9 | ASSFLGESGNTIY
TRBV10-3 | AITSETSGNYEQY
TRBV5-6 | ASSLDKYTEAF
TRBV7-9 | ASTLTRGALSIHGYT
TRBV30 | AWGVGGEQF
TRBV7-9 | ASSLEMQQETQY
TRBV6-5 | ASSYSRAGEAF
TRBV29-1 | SVEGNPDSSYNEQF
TRBV7-9 | ASSLDFTVQETQY
TRBV2 | ASSEDEGLAANTGELF
TRBV28 | ASSGVGTEDYNEQF
TRBV27 | ASSLSGYRGHTEAF
TRBV7-9 | ASSLAPGLNYGYT
TRBV28 | ASSLSRDSSYEQY
TRBV4-3 | ASRLGTASGTPWF
TRBV7-2 | AIPGQGAPWYGYT
TRBV27 | ASSSRTSGPSAQETQY
TRBV5-8 | ASSLGTKWRTGQPQH
TRBV11-2 | ASSLQSDSGNTIY
TRBV7-9 | ASSSRQGWNEQY
TRBV7-9 | ASSPPDSFSGNTIY
TRBV5-1 | ASSLDSPTDAEQY
TRBV9 | ASSAPTSGETQY
TRBV4-1 | ASSAGGPGDTQY
TRBV6-1 | ASSEEPGLAGSYEQY
TRBV7-2 | ASSLVPMLAAQAYNEQF
TRBV27 | ASSPITVRGGPYNEQF
TRBV15 | ATSRRTGVLEQY
TRBV28 | ASSLTGGGGEQY
TRBV19 | ASSPSVNPGNTIY
TRBV9 | ASSVGQITYEQY
TRBV27 | ASSLSTSGSYLYNEQF
TRBV12-5 | ASGLVGRGRGYT